This T cell receptor beta chain stems from a study of cytomegalovirus exposure and HLA in healthy donors. Trimming took 0 bases from V and 0 from J, leaving 10 bases between them. This CDR3 contains 15 residues. Germline V lookup: CDR1 SGDLS, CDR2 YYNGEE. The PCR used 60 Vbeta and 13 Jbeta primers. Some clones are missing from TCRdb's copy, which holds only in-frame ones; the method was immunoSEQ multiplex PCR. This table has under 200,000 clones, roughly 80% appearing once. Sample: PBMCs. The chain employs TRBV9 and TRBJ2-7, with D uncertain. The receptor was isolated from a male donor in good health and CMV-seropositive. The CDR3 here is CASSVGGRNSYEQYF. In nucleotides, the CDR3 is TGTGCCAGCAGCGTAGGTGGCAGGAACTCCTACGAGCAGTACTTC. Combining the CDR3 with reference TRBV9 and TRBJ2-7 gives the whole variable domain DSGVTQTPKHLITATGQRVTLRCSPRSGDLSVYWYQQSLDQGLQFLIQYYNGEERAKGNILERFSAQQFPDLHSELNLSSLELGDSALYFCASSVGGRNSYEQYFGPGTRLTVT.